One sample yielded the 9 T cell receptor beta chains listed below, sequenced in a study of CD8+ T cells in alopecia areata. Documented treatment: oral pan-JAK inhibitor, 5-10 mg twice daily. Following extraction, RNA underwent reverse transcription to cDNA, which served as the sequencing template. Produced via immunoSEQ multiplex PCR; TCRdb's table is partial and in-frame only. The top ten clones hold approximately 15% of a sample with approximately 170,000 clones, approximately 62% of them seen once. This material consisted of CD4+ T cells sorted from blood, taken at week 24, from a patient treated with tofacitinib. These receptors were taken from a human donor with alopecia areata.

The chain uses TRBV5-1 and TRBJ1-1; TRBD1 matches at 8 bases. Germline values: CDR1 SGHRS, CDR2 YFSETQ. V lost 1 base, J lost 3 bases, and 8 bases stayed unmatched. This CDR3 contains 16 residues. CDR3 DNA: TGCGCCAGCAGCTTGAGACAGGGGAGGCTGGACACTGAAGCTTTCTTT. Its protein product is CASSLRQGRLDTEAFF.

This chain connects TRBV30 to TRBJ2-7; 11 bases line up with TRBD1. This CDR3 spans 13 amino acids. In germline, CDR1 is GTSNPN, CDR2 SVGIG (reference sequence). The J segment lost 9 bases and the V segment lost 4 bases, leaving 8 bases of the junction unmatched. The CDR3 DNA follows: TGTGCCTGGACCGGGACAGGGGGATGGGTGCAGTACTTC. It yields the protein CAWTGTGGWVQYF. Based on the CDR3 plus reference TRBV30 and TRBJ2-7, the full variable domain is SQTIHQWPATLVQPVGSPLSLECTVEGTSNPNLYWYRQAAGRGLQLLFYSVGIGQISSEVPQNLSASRPQDRQFILSSKKLLLSDSGFYLCAWTGTGGWVQYFGPGTRLTVT.

This clone was detected a few times. The V gene is TRBV29-1, the J gene TRBJ2-3, with 8 bases identical to TRBD2. The germline CDR1 and CDR2 sequences are SQVTM and ANQGSEA. The CDR3 runs 13 residues. J lost 4 bases, V lost 6 bases, and 6 bases had no gene match. The CDR3 DNA reads as TGCAGCGTCCTCCGCGGGGGGCCAGATACGCAGTATTTT. Protein sequence: CSVLRGGPDTQYF.

In this sample, this clone turned up once. The chain employs TRBV29-1 and TRBJ2-5, with D possibly TRBD1 on 6 matching bases. Germline lookup yields CDR1 SQVTM and CDR2 ANQGSEA. V was clipped by 7 bases and J by 5 bases, with 17 bases between them. The CDR3 is 13 residues long. Written as DNA, the CDR3 is TGCAGCGCCCTACAGGGTAGTGAGGAGACCCAGTACTTC. Translating it yields CSALQGSEETQYF.

The chain uses TRBV18 and TRBJ1-1; D not certain. Germline CDR1 and CDR2: KGHSH and LQKENI. CDR3 length: 14 residues. V was shortened by 3 bases and J by 1 base, with 9 bases between the two germline ends. CDR3 in DNA: TGTGCCAGCTCACCTCGACACCAGAACACTGAAGCTTTCTTT. It specifies CASSPRHQNTEAFF.

The V call is TRBV5-1, the J call TRBJ2-1; D might be TRBD1 or TRBD2, each matching 5 bases. The CDR3 is made up of 14 amino acids. V was trimmed by 1 base and J by 10 bases, leaving 15 bases between them. Germline loops: CDR1 SGHRS, CDR2 YFSETQ. CDR3 region: CASSLSAGTYEQFF. The CDR3 nucleotides are TGCGCCAGCAGCTTGTCCGCAGGGACCTACGAGCAGTTCTTC.

The chain recombines TRBV19 with TRBJ2-7, with unresolved D. V was clipped by 6 bases and J by 2 bases, with 14 bases between them. In germline, CDR1 is LNHDA, CDR2 SQIVND (reference sequence). CDR3 length: 14 amino acids. CDR3 loop: CASSSRPAPYEQYF. Written as DNA, the CDR3 is TGTGCCAGTAGCAGCAGACCAGCACCCTACGAGCAGTACTTC.

This clone occurred a few times. The rearrangement links TRBV19 to TRBJ1-1; 9 bases align to TRBD1. Trimming removed 5 bases from V and 4 bases from J; junction bases left unmatched: 8. In germline, CDR1 is LNHDA, CDR2 SQIVND (reference sequence). This CDR3 is 15 amino acids long. Here the CDR3 reads CASSSLWDRATEAFF. CDR3 DNA: TGTGCCAGTAGTTCCCTTTGGGACAGGGCCACTGAAGCTTTCTTT. The whole variable domain, remainder taken from reference TRBV19 and TRBJ1-1, is DGGITQSPKYLFRKEGQNVTLSCEQNLNHDAMYWYRQDPGQGLRLIYYSQIVNDFQKGDIAEGYSVSREKKESFPLTVTSAQKNPTAFYLCASSSLWDRATEAFFGQGTRLTVV.

This clone has a handful of counts. The chain recombines TRBV5-1 with TRBJ2-7, with D tentatively TRBD1 or TRBD2 (5 bases each). V was cut by 0 bases and J by 5 bases, with 12 bases left in between. Germline lookup yields CDR1 SGHRS and CDR2 YFSETQ. The CDR3 loop spans 14 amino acids. The CDR3 reads CASSLGQGVNEQYF. The CDR3, as DNA: TGCGCCAGCAGCTTGGGCCAGGGAGTCAACGAGCAGTACTTC.